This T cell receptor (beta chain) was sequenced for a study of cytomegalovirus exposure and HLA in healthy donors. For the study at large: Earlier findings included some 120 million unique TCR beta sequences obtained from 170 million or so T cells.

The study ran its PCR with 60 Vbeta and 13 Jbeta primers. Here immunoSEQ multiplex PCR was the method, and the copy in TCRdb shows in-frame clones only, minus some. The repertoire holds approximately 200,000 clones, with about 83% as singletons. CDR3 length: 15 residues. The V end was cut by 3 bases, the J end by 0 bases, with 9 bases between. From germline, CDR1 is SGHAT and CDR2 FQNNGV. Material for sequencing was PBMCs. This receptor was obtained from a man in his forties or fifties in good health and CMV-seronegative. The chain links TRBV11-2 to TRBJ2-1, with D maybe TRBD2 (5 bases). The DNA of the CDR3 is TGTGCCAGCAGCTTCGCGACTAACTCCTACAATGAGCAGTTCTTC. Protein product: CASSFATNSYNEQFF.